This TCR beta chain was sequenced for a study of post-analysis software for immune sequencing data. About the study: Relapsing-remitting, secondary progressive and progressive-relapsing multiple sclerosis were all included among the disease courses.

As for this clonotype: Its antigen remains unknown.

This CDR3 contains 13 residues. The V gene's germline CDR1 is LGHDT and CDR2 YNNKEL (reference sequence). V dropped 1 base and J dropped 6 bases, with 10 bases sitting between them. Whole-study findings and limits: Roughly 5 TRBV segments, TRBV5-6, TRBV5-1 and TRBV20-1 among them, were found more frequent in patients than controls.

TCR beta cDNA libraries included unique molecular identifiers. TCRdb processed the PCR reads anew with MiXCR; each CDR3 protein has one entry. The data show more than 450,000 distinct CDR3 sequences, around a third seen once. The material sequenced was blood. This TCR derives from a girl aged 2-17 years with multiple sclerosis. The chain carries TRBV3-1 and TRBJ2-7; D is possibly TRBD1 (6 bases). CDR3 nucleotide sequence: TGTGCCAGCAGCCAAGTTACAGGGCGCGAGCAGTACTTC. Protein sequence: CASSQVTGREQYF.